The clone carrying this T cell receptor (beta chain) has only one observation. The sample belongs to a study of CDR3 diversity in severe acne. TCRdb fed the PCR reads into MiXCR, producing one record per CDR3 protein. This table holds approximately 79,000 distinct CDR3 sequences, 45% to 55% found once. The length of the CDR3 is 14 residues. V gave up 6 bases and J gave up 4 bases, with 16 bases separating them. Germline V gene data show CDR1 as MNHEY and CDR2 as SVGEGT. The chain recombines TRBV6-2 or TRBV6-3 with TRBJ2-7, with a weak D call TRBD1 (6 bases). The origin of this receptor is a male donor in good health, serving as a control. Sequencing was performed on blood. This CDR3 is CASRGAGVGYEQYF. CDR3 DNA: TGTGCCAGCAGGGGGGCAGGGGTGGGATACGAGCAGTACTTC.